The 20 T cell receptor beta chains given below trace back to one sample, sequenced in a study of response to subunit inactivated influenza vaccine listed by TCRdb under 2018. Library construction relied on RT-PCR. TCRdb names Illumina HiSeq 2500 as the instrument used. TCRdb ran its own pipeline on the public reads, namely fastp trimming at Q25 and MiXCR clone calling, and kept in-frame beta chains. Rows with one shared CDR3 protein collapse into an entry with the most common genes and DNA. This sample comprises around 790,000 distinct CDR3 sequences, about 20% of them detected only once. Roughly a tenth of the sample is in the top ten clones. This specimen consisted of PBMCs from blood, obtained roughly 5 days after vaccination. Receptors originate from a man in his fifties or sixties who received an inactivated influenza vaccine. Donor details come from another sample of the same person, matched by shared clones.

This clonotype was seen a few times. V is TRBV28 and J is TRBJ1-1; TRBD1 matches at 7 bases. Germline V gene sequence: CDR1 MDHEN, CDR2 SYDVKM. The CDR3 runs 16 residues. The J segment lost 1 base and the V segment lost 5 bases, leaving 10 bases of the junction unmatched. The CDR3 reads CASSASWTGQNTEAFF. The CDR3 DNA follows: TGTGCCAGCAGTGCTTCCTGGACAGGCCAGAACACTGAAGCTTTCTTT.

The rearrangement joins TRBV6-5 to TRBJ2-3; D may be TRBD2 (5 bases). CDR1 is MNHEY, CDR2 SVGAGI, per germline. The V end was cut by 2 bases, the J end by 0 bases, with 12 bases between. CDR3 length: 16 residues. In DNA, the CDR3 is TGTGCCAGCAGTTACGGTCCAGCGGTGAGCACAGATACGCAGTATTTT. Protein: CASSYGPAVSTDTQYF.

The CDR3 protein is CSALRGASGGEQYF. DNA of the CDR3: TGCAGTGCTCTCCGGGGAGCTAGCGGGGGCGAGCAGTACTTC. The J gene is TRBJ2-7, the V gene TRBV20-1; 10 bases agree with TRBD2. The ends lost 5 bases at V and 6 bases at J; junction bases unmatched: 10. CDR3 length equals 14 residues. Germline loops: CDR1 DFQATT, CDR2 SNEGSKA (reference sequence).

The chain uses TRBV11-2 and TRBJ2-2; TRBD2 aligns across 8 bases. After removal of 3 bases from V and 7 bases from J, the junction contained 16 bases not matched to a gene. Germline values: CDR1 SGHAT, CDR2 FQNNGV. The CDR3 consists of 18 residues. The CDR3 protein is CASSLRPQSGGAVGELFF. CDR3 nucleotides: TGTGCCAGCAGCTTGAGGCCCCAGTCGGGGGGGGCCGTCGGGGAGCTGTTTTTT.

The CDR3 sequence is CSVEARVVGARTEAFF. The CDR3 nucleotides are TGCAGCGTTGAGGCTCGGGTGGTGGGGGCACGGACTGAAGCTTTCTTT. The V and J genes are TRBV29-1 and TRBJ1-1, with a tentative D call TRBD1 (6 bases). This CDR3 has 16 amino acids. Germline CDR1 reads SQVTM; CDR2 reads ANQGSEA. V gave up 3 bases and J gave up 5 bases, with 22 bases separating them. Full variable domain (remainder filled in from reference TRBV29-1 and TRBJ1-1): SAVISQKPSRDICQRGTSLTIQCQVDSQVTMMFWYRQQPGQSLTLIATANQGSEATYESGFVIDKFPISRPNLTFSTLTVSNMSPEDSSIYLCSVEARVVGARTEAFFGQGTRLTVV.

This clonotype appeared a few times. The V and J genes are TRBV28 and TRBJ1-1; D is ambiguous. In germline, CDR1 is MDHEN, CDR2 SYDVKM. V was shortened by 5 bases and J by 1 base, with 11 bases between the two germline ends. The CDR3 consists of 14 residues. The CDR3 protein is CASSPLGPNTEAFF. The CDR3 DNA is TGTGCCAGCAGTCCCCTTGGGCCGAACACTGAAGCTTTCTTT.

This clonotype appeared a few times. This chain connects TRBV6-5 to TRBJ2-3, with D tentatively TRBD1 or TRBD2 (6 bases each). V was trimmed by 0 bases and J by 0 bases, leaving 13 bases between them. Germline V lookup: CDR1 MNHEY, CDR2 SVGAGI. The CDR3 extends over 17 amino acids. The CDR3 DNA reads TGTGCCAGCAGTTACTCTATTAGGGGGGCTAGCACAGATACGCAGTATTTT. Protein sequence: CASSYSIRGASTDTQYF.

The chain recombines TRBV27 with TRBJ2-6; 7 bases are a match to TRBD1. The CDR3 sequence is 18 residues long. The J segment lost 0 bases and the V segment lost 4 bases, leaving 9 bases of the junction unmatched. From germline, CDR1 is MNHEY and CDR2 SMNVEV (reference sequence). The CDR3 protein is CASSSYRGFSSGANVLTF. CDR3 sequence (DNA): TGTGCCAGCAGTTCTTACAGGGGATTTAGCTCTGGGGCCAACGTCCTGACTTTC.

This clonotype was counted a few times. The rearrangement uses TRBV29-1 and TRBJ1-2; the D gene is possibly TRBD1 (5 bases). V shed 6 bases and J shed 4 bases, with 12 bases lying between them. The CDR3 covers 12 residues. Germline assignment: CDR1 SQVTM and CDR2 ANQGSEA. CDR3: CSVGDGPYGYTF. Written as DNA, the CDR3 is TGCAGCGTCGGGGACGGCCCCTATGGCTACACCTTC.

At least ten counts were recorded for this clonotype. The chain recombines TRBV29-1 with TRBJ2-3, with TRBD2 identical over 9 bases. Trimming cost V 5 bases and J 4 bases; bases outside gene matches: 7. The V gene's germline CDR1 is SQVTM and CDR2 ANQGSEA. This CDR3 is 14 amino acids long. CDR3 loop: CSVFHSGRSDTQYF. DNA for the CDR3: TGCAGCGTTTTCCATAGCGGGAGATCAGATACGCAGTATTTT.

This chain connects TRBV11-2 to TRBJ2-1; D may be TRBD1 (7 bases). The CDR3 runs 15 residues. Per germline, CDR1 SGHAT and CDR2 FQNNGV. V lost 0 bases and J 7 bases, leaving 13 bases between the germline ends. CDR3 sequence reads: CASSLDAAGGNEQFF. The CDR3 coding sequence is TGTGCCAGCAGCTTAGATGCGGCAGGGGGGAATGAGCAGTTCTTC.

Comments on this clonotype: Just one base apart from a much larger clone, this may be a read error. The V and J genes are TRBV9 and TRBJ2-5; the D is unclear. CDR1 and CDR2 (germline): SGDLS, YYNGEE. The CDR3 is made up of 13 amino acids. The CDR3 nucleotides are TGTGCCAGCAGCGTAGGCTTCCAAGGGACCCAGTACTTC. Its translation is CASSVGFQGTQYF.

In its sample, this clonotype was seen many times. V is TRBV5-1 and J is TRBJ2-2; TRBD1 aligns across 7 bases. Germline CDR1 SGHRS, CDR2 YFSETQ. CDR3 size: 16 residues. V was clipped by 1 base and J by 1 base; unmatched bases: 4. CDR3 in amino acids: CASSLSGTENTGELFF. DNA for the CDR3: TGCGCCAGCAGCTTGTCGGGGACAGAGAACACCGGGGAGCTGTTTTTT. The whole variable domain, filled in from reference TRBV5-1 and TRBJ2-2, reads KAGVTQTPRYLIKTRGQQVTLSCSPISGHRSVSWYQQTPGQGLQFLFEYFSETQRNKGNFPGRFSGRQFSNSRSEMNVSTLELGDSALYLCASSLSGTENTGELFFGEGSRLTVL.

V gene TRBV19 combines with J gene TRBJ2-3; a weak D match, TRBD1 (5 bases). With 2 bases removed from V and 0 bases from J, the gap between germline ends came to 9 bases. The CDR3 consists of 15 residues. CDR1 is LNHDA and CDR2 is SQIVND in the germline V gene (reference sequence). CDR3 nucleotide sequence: TGTGCCAGTAGTATAACAGGACCTAGCACAGATACGCAGTATTTT. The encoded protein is CASSITGPSTDTQYF.

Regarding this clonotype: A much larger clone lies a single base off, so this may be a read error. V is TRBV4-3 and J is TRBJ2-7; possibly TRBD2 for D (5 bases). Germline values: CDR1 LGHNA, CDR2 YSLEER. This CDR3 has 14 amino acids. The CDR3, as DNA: TGCGACAGCAGCCAAGTTGGGAGCTCCTACGAGCAGTACTTC. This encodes CDSSQVGSSYEQYF.

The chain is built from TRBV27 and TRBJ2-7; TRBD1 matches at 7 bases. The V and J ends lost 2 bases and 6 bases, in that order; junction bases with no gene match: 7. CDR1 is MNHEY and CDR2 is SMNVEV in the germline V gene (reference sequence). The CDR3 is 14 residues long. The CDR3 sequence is CASSLTVEGAEQYF. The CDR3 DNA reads TGTGCCAGCAGTTTAACCGTTGAGGGGGCCGAGCAGTACTTC.

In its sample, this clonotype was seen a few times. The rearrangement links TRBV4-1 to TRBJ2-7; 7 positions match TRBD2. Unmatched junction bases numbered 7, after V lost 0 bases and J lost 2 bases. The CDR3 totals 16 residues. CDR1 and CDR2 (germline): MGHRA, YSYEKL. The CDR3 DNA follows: TGCGCCAGCAGCCAAGATCGGCCTAGCGGAACCTACGAGCAGTACTTC. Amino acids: CASSQDRPSGTYEQYF.

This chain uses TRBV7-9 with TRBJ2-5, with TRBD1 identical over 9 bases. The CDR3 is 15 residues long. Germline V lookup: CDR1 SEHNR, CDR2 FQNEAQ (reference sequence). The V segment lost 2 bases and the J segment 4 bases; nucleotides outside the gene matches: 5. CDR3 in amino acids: CASSLNPDRGETQYF. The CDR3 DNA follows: TGTGCCAGCAGCTTAAACCCGGACAGGGGAGAGACCCAGTACTTC.

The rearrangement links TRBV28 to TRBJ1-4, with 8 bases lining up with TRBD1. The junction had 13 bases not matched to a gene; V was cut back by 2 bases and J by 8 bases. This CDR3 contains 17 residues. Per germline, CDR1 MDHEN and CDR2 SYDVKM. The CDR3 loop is CASSLGTGPLGEEKLFF. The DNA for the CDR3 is TGTGCCAGCAGTTTAGGGACAGGTCCCCTCGGGGAAGAAAAACTGTTTTTT.

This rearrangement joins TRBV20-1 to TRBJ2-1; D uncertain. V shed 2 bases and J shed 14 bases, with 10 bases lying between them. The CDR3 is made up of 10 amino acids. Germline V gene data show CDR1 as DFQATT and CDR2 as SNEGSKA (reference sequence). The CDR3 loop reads CSARSEIEFF. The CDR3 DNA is TGCAGTGCTAGATCGGAGATCGAGTTCTTC.